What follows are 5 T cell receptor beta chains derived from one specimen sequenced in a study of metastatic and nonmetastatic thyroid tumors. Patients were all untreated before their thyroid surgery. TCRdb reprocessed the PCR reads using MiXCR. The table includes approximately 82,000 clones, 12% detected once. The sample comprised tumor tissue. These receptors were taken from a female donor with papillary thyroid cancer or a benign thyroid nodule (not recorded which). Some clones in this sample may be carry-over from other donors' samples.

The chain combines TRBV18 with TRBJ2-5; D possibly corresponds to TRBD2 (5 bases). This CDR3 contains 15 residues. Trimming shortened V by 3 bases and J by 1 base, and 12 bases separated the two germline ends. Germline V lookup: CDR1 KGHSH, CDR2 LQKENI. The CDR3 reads CASSPNRGSQETQYF. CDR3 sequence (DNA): TGTGCCAGCTCACCTAACCGAGGGTCCCAAGAGACCCAGTACTTC.

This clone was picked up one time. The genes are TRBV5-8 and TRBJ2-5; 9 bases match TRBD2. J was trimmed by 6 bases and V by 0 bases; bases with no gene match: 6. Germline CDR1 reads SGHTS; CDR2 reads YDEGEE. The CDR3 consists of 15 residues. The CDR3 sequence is CASSLGGRASQTQYF. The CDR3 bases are TGTGCCAGCAGCTTGGGCGGGAGGGCCAGCCAGACCCAGTACTTC.

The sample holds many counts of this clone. CDR3 DNA sequence: TGTGCCAGCAGCATCCATTGGGGGGCTGGGGCCAACGTCCTGACTTTC. It yields the protein CASSIHWGAGANVLTF. The chain couples TRBV11-1 to TRBJ2-6; tentatively, D is TRBD2 (6 bases). V was trimmed by 5 bases and J by 2 bases, leaving 13 bases between them. This CDR3 spans 16 amino acids. CDR1 and CDR2 (germline): SGHAT, FQDESV (reference sequence).

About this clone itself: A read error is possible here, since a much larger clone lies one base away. In DNA form, the CDR3 reads TGTGCCAGCCGCTGTGCGAATGGGGTAGAGCAGTACTTC. Its translation is CASRCANGVEQYF. The chain employs TRBV7-8 and TRBJ2-7; no definite D call. Trimming took off 8 bases at V and 7 bases at J, with 18 bases between the two ends. Germline V lookup: CDR1 SGHVS, CDR2 FQNEAQ. CDR3 length equals 13 residues.

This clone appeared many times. The CDR3 is CASSLLTSYNEQFF. The CDR3 nucleotides read TGTGCCAGCAGCTTGCTGACTAGCTACAATGAGCAGTTCTTC. This chain joins TRBV7-2 and TRBJ2-1; possibly TRBD2 for D (6 bases). Germline lookup yields CDR1 SGHTA and CDR2 FQGNSA. Between the trimmed V and J ends, which lost 3 bases and 3 bases, there was a span of 9 bases. The CDR3 contains 14 residues.